Presented here are 32 T cell receptor beta chains from one specimen sequenced in a study of shared clonotypes between healthy human individuals. Libraries were prepared by immunoSEQ multiplex PCR; TCRdb keeps only in-frame clonotypes and omits some of them. The sample consists of fewer than 700,000 clones, around 78% of them appearing once. Material: PBMCs. The receptor source for this set is a woman aged 40 to 55 in good health. Some clones in this sample may be carry-over from other donors' samples.

This sequence joins TRBV28 and TRBJ2-7; TRBD2 aligns across 10 bases. CDR3 size: 13 residues. The germline V gene has CDR1 MDHEN and CDR2 SYDVKM. The junction had 4 bases not matched to a gene; V was cut back by 9 bases and J by 2 bases. The CDR3 region is CASLAGDPYEQYF. As DNA, the CDR3 is TGTGCCAGTCTAGCGGGGGACCCCTACGAGCAGTACTTC.

Concerning this clone itself: Sequence at one end of the junction differs from germline and may be a read error. The rearrangement uses TRBV7-7 and TRBJ2-2; 13 positions match TRBD2. CDR1 is SSHAT, CDR2 FNYEAQ, per germline (reference sequence). This CDR3 contains 16 residues. In DNA form, the CDR3 reads TGTGCTAGCAGCCCTGGACTAGCGGGAGACGCCGGGGAGCTGTTTTTT. Protein: CASSPGLAGDAGELFF.

This clone was seen once. The V call is TRBV11-2, the J call TRBJ2-7; 8 positions agree with TRBD1. This CDR3 spans 16 amino acids. Losses at the gene ends were 2 bases for V and 7 bases for J; bases not matched to a gene: 13. Per germline, CDR1 SGHAT and CDR2 FQNNGV. CDR3 sequence: CASSLNRGSLLGEQYF. The CDR3 DNA follows: TGTGCCAGCAGCTTAAACAGGGGGTCCTTGCTGGGGGAGCAGTACTTC.

The chain combines TRBV6-6 with TRBJ2-7; D tentatively reads TRBD1 or TRBD2 (6 bases each). The V gene lost 6 bases and the J gene lost 5 bases, with 20 bases spanning the gap. Germline V gene data show CDR1 as MNHNY and CDR2 as SVGAGI (reference sequence). This CDR3 has 15 residues. In DNA form, the CDR3 reads TGTGCCAGCAGCCGGGGGCCAAGGGGGAATAACGAGCAGTACTTC. It is translated as CASSRGPRGNNEQYF.

This clone was picked up a small number of times. The gene calls are TRBV6-1 and TRBJ1-1, with D uncertain. Trimming took off 3 bases at V and 1 base at J, with 9 bases between the two ends. Germline assignment: CDR1 MNHNS and CDR2 SASEGT. CDR3 length: 14 residues. The CDR3 region is CASSDNGENTEAFF. In nucleotides, the CDR3 is TGTGCCAGCAGTGATAATGGGGAGAACACTGAAGCTTTCTTT.

In its sample, this clone was seen a few times. With only one base between it and a far larger clone, this is likely a read error. The J gene is TRBJ2-2, the V gene TRBV2; tentative D call: TRBD1 (6 bases). The ends were cut back, 8 bases at V and 4 bases at J, with 20 bases in the middle. The CDR3 is 16 residues long. CDR1 is SNHLY, CDR2 FYNNEI, per germline. CDR3: CASSGAGVGLTGELFF. CDR3 DNA sequence: TGTGCCAGCTCCGGGGCAGGGGTCGGTCTCACCGGGGAGCTGTTTTTT.

Comment on this clone: This may arise from a read error, as a much more abundant clone is one base away. The V call is TRBV7-9, the J call TRBJ2-2; either TRBD1 or TRBD2 may supply D (5 bases each). The CDR3 contains 14 residues. With 3 bases removed from V and 2 bases from J, the gap between germline ends came to 7 bases. Germline-derived CDR1 and CDR2 are SEHNR and FQNEAQ (reference sequence). As DNA, the CDR3 is TGTGCCAGCAGCTTTGGGGGTAACACCGGGGAGCTGTTTTTT. It specifies CASSFGGNTGELFF.

To note about this clone: Additional DNA sequences in this sample encode the identical CDR3. The chain is built from TRBV27 and TRBJ1-2, with 7 bases matching TRBD1. The CDR3 sequence is 13 residues long. With V trimmed by 3 bases and J by 4 bases, 2 bases remained unmatched. CDR1 and CDR2 from the germline V gene are MNHEY and SMNVEV (reference sequence). The CDR3 coding sequence is TGTGCCAGCAGTTTCGACAGGGCCTATGGCTACACCTTC. Amino acids: CASSFDRAYGYTF.

The chain combines TRBV10-2 with TRBJ2-2; D unresolved. The CDR3 totals 10 residues. Per the germline V gene, CDR1 is WSHSY and CDR2 is SAAADI. V lost 7 bases to trimming and J lost 7 bases, with 4 bases between them. The CDR3: CASMRGELFF. For the CDR3, the DNA is TGCGCCAGCATGCGCGGGGAGCTGTTTTTT.

Note on this clone: Other DNA sequences in this specimen translate into the identical CDR3. The rearrangement links TRBV27 to TRBJ1-5, with TRBD1 identical over 8 bases. This CDR3 spans 14 amino acids. V was clipped by 2 bases and J by 5 bases; unmatched bases: 2. The germline V gene encodes CDR1 MNHEY and CDR2 SMNVEV (reference sequence). CDR3 coding DNA: TGTGCCAGCAGTTTAGGACAGGGATATCAGCCCCAGCATTTT. This sequence encodes CASSLGQGYQPQHF.

Details on this clone: A clone one base away is much larger, so this may be a read error. The J gene is TRBJ1-1, the V gene TRBV7-2; 8 bases map to TRBD1. The V gene's germline CDR1 is SGHTA and CDR2 FQGNSA. The CDR3 consists of 14 residues. CDR3 region: CASGLVSQGAEAFF. The CDR3, as DNA: TGTGCCAGCGGCTTAGTCTCACAGGGGGCTGAAGCTTTCTTT.

The rearrangement uses TRBV6-5 and TRBJ2-1; D possibly corresponds to TRBD2 (5 bases). V was pared by 5 bases and J by 0 bases, with 11 bases between. The CDR3 extends over 15 amino acids. Germline V lookup: CDR1 MNHEY, CDR2 SVGAGI. DNA of the CDR3: TGTGCCAGCAGTCGGATGGCGGGCTCCTACAATGAGCAGTTCTTC. It translates to CASSRMAGSYNEQFF.

This clone was seen more than once but under ten times. J is TRBJ2-1 and V is TRBV27; 7 positions match TRBD2. V gave up 9 bases and J gave up 0 bases; unmatched junction bases: 11. CDR1 and CDR2 (germline): MNHEY, SMNVEV (reference sequence). This CDR3 has 16 residues. CDR3 residues: CASKGRDPSSYNEQFF. The CDR3 nucleotides read TGTGCCAGTAAAGGGAGGGACCCCAGCTCCTACAATGAGCAGTTCTTC.

V and J are TRBV2 and TRBJ2-1; D call uncertain. Germline values: CDR1 SNHLY, CDR2 FYNNEI. This CDR3 has 11 amino acids. The ends were cut back, 7 bases at V and 7 bases at J, with 8 bases in the middle. This chain's CDR3 is CASNRWNEQFF. Here the CDR3 DNA reads TGTGCCAGCAATCGATGGAATGAGCAGTTCTTC. The full variable domain, its missing parts supplied by reference TRBV2 and TRBJ2-1, is EPEVTQTPSHQVTQMGQEVILRCVPISNHLYFYWYRQILGQKVEFLVSFYNNEISEKSEIFDDQFSVERPDGSNFTLKIRSTKLEDSAMYFCASNRWNEQFFGPGTRLTVL.

This chain links TRBV4-1 with TRBJ1-2, with TRBD1 matching 8 bases. V shed 4 bases, J shed 4 bases, and the junction held 8 bases outside the gene matches. The CDR3 spans 15 residues. Germline V gene data show CDR1 as MGHRA and CDR2 as YSYEKL. CDR3 amino acids: CASSPRTGTTYGYTF. The DNA for the CDR3 is TGCGCCAGCAGCCCGCGGACAGGGACTACCTATGGCTACACCTTC.

The chain couples TRBV7-2 to TRBJ2-3; 14 positions agree with TRBD2. The CDR3 is made up of 16 amino acids. The germline V gene encodes CDR1 SGHTA and CDR2 FQGNSA. J gave up 4 bases and V 5 bases, and 5 bases lay outside the gene matches. The CDR3, as DNA: TGTGCCAGCAGCACGGGACTAGCGGGAGTGGCAGATACGCAGTATTTT. Residues: CASSTGLAGVADTQYF.

The V and J genes are TRBV7-9 and TRBJ2-2; 12 nucleotides align to TRBD2. V lost 5 bases to trimming and J lost 5 bases; unmatched junction nucleotides: 6. Per germline, CDR1 SEHNR and CDR2 FQNEAQ (reference sequence). The CDR3 sequence is 16 residues long. The CDR3 nucleotides read TGTGCCAGCAGCCCAGGGACTAGCGGGTTGACCGGGGAGCTGTTTTTT. Translating gives CASSPGTSGLTGELFF.

The V call is TRBV28, the J call TRBJ2-3, with D tentatively TRBD2 (5 bases). This CDR3 is 13 amino acids long. V lost 6 bases to trimming and J lost 5 bases, with 12 bases between them. Germline-derived CDR1 and CDR2 are MDHEN and SYDVKM. CDR3 amino acids: CASSSFAGDTQYF. The DNA for the CDR3 is TGTGCCAGCAGCTCCTTCGCGGGAGATACGCAGTATTTT.

V is TRBV7-2 and J is TRBJ2-7; 8 positions match TRBD2. In germline, CDR1 is SGHTA, CDR2 FQGNSA. Trimming took 2 bases from V and 2 from J; bases not matched to a gene: 8. This CDR3 region has 16 residues. The CDR3 loop reads CASSLHGGRKTYEQYF. CDR3 nucleotides: TGTGCCAGCAGCTTACATGGCGGGAGGAAAACCTACGAGCAGTACTTC.

This chain connects TRBV7-9 to TRBJ2-7, with 9 bases matching TRBD1. Germline V lookup: CDR1 SEHNR, CDR2 FQNEAQ (reference sequence). The CDR3 is made up of 17 amino acids. V gave up 4 bases and J gave up 2 bases; unmatched junction bases: 12. CDR3 DNA: TGTGCCAGCAGCTCCGGACAGGGGAGGAAAGGGGCCTACGAGCAGTACTTC. This encodes CASSSGQGRKGAYEQYF.

This sequence joins TRBV27 and TRBJ2-3, with D possibly TRBD2 on 6 matching bases. CDR3 length: 14 amino acids. The V end lost 8 bases, the J end lost 7 bases, and 19 bases lay between the germline ends. Germline V gene lookup returns CDR1 MNHEY and CDR2 SMNVEV (reference sequence). CDR3 sequence: CASARPAGRNTQYF. CDR3 bases: TGTGCCAGCGCCCGTCCTGCGGGAAGAAATACGCAGTATTTT.

The rearrangement joins TRBV10-1 to TRBJ2-3; TRBD2 matches 10 bases. V lost 10 bases to trimming and J lost 4 bases; unmatched junction nucleotides: 8. The CDR3 length is 14 residues. Germline V gene lookup returns CDR1 WNHNN and CDR2 SYGVQD (reference sequence). The chain's CDR3 is CAIRSGRGPDTQYF. CDR3 DNA: TGCGCCATCAGAAGCGGGAGGGGCCCAGATACGCAGTATTTT.

The chain joins TRBV19 to TRBJ1-2; TRBD1 is a possible D gene (5 bases). The CDR3 is 11 amino acids. Germline CDR1 LNHDA, CDR2 SQIVND (reference sequence). With 2 bases removed from V and 10 bases from J, the gap between germline ends came to 8 bases. Written as DNA, the CDR3 is TGTGCCAGTAGTATACAGGGCTTCTACACCTTC. Translating it yields CASSIQGFYTF.

The rearrangement joins TRBV11-1 to TRBJ2-2; either TRBD1 or TRBD2 may fit D (5 bases each). The CDR3 has 15 amino acids. Looked up from germline, CDR1 is SGHAT and CDR2 is FQDESV (reference sequence). The V end was cut by 5 bases, the J end by 6 bases, with 16 bases between. The CDR3 sequence is CASSHPGTEAGELFF. The CDR3 region has the DNA TGTGCCAGCAGCCACCCGGGGACGGAGGCCGGGGAGCTGTTTTTT.

Worth noting for this clone: Distinct nucleotide sequences in the sample also encode this CDR3. This chain uses TRBV28 with TRBJ2-3, with TRBD2 identical over 8 bases. Losses at the gene ends were 2 bases for V and 2 bases for J; bases not matched to a gene: 3. CDR3 length: 15 residues. Germline V gene data show CDR1 as MDHEN and CDR2 as SYDVKM. Here the CDR3 DNA reads TGTGCCAGCAGTTTAGCGGGAGGAAACACAGATACGCAGTATTTT. The encoded protein is CASSLAGGNTDTQYF.

The chain combines TRBV28 with TRBJ2-7; D possibly corresponds to TRBD2 (6 bases). CDR1 is MDHEN and CDR2 is SYDVKM in the germline V gene. The ends were cut back, 5 bases at V and 2 bases at J, with 10 bases in the middle. The CDR3 loop spans 13 amino acids. CDR3 sequence reads: CASSAAGTYEQYF. Here the CDR3 DNA reads TGTGCCAGCAGTGCTGCGGGAACCTACGAGCAGTACTTC.

This rearrangement joins TRBV28 to TRBJ1-1, with D unresolved. The germline gives CDR1 MDHEN, CDR2 SYDVKM. The CDR3 has 13 residues. The CDR3 nucleotides read TGTGCGCACCAAGGAAGTTCGTACACTGAAGCTTTCTTT. Amino acid sequence: CAHQGSSYTEAFF.

This sequence joins TRBV19 and TRBJ1-1; TRBD1 might be the D (5 bases). Trimming pared 4 bases from V and 5 bases from J, leaving 8 bases between. Germline V gene sequence: CDR1 LNHDA, CDR2 SQIVND (reference sequence). This CDR3 has 12 residues. This CDR3 reads CASSTRGTEAFF. The CDR3 DNA reads as TGTGCCAGTAGTACCCGGGGGACTGAAGCTTTCTTT.

This clone appeared once. The chain has TRBV19 and TRBJ2-7; 13 bases are a match to TRBD2. The CDR3 sequence is 19 residues long. The ends lost 1 base at V and 6 bases at J; junction bases unmatched: 15. Germline CDR1 LNHDA, CDR2 SQIVND (reference sequence). CDR3: CASSIVGLAGASTYGEQYF. CDR3 nucleotides: TGTGCCAGTAGTATAGTCGGACTAGCGGGAGCCTCAACCTACGGCGAGCAGTACTTC.

The chain uses TRBV6-1 and TRBJ2-1, with D hard to call. The CDR3 has 13 residues. Germline lookup yields CDR1 MNHNS and CDR2 SASEGT. Trimming took off 7 bases at V and 4 bases at J, with 11 bases between the two ends. Here the CDR3 DNA reads TGTGCCAGCAACAGAGACGCGTACAATGAGCAGTTCTTC. It specifies CASNRDAYNEQFF.

V is TRBV27 and J is TRBJ1-1; the D gene is possibly TRBD1 (5 bases). Trimming took off 7 bases at V and 1 base at J, with 13 bases between the two ends. Per germline, CDR1 MNHEY and CDR2 SMNVEV (reference sequence). This CDR3 comprises 14 residues. The CDR3 region has the DNA TGTGCCAGCAATATGGGACTGCCGAACACTGAAGCTTTCTTT. Translation: CASNMGLPNTEAFF.

This sequence joins TRBV20-1 and TRBJ2-1; weak D call: TRBD2 (6 bases). The CDR3 loop spans 11 amino acids. Trimming took 6 bases from V and 7 from J, leaving 10 bases between them. Looked up from germline, CDR1 is DFQATT and CDR2 is SNEGSKA (reference sequence). The CDR3 nucleotides are TGCAGTGCGAAGGAGGGGAATGAGCAGTTCTTC. Its translation: CSAKEGNEQFF.